These 5 T cell receptor beta chains were all obtained from the same sample, sequenced in a study of OX40 agonist ivuxolimab in advanced cancers. Profiling relied on immunoSEQ multiplex PCR, and the TCRdb table lists in-frame clones only, not all of them. The sample holds some 74,000 clones, roughly 83% seen once. The sequences come from CD4+ or CD8+ T cells sorted from blood, collected in a trial of the OX40 agonist ivuxolimab. Source of these receptors: an adult with an advanced solid tumor such as melanoma, head and neck, liver or kidney cancer.

The chain has TRBV7-3 and TRBJ1-1; D is ambiguous. Germline CDR1 SGHTA, CDR2 FQGTGA. CDR3 length equals 16 residues. V was clipped by 1 base and J by 3 bases, with 15 bases between them. Here the CDR3 DNA reads TGTGCCAGCAGCTTAATGGTCCCGGGGTTGGACACTGAAGCTTTCTTT. This translates into CASSLMVPGLDTEAFF. Full variable domain (outside the CDR3, taken from reference TRBV7-3 and TRBJ1-1): GAGVSQTPSNKVTEKGKYVELRCDPISGHTALYWYRQSLGQGPEFLIYFQGTGAADDSGLPNDRFFAVRPEGSVSTLKIQRTERGDSAVYLCASSLMVPGLDTEAFFGQGTRLTVV.

The gene calls are TRBV30 and TRBJ1-2; D ambiguous. V was trimmed by 2 bases and J by 6 bases, leaving 7 bases between them. The CDR3 has 11 residues. Germline V gives CDR1 GTSNPN, CDR2 SVGIG (reference sequence). The CDR3 region has the DNA TGTGCCTGGAGTTACATCAATGGCTACACCTTC. As protein: CAWSYINGYTF.

This clone was observed a single time. The DNA for the CDR3 is TGCGCCAGCAGCCAAACGACAGGACCTCCAGCCGGGGAGCTGTTTTTT. It encodes CASSQTTGPPAGELFF. This chain connects TRBV4-3 to TRBJ2-2; D is perhaps TRBD1 (6 bases). V was shortened by 2 bases and J by 6 bases, with 16 bases between the two germline ends. The germline gives CDR1 LGHNA, CDR2 YSLEER. The CDR3 consists of 16 residues.

The chain has TRBV10-3 and TRBJ2-5; D remains unclear. Germline V lookup: CDR1 ENHRY, CDR2 SYGVKD. The CDR3 spans 11 residues. Between the trimmed V and J ends, which lost 2 bases and 5 bases, there was a span of 3 bases. This chain's CDR3 is CAISEAETQYF. CDR3 DNA sequence: TGTGCCATCAGTGAGGCGGAGACCCAGTACTTC.

This clone was seen more than once but under ten times. The chain employs TRBV30 and TRBJ1-5; TRBD1 is a possible D gene (5 bases). Germline CDR1 is GTSNPN and CDR2 is SVGIG (reference sequence). The V gene lost 5 bases and the J gene lost 5 bases, with 13 bases spanning the gap. This CDR3 comprises 13 residues. CDR3 region: CAWGSGTDQPQHF. CDR3 nucleotide sequence: TGTGCCTGGGGCTCCGGGACGGATCAGCCCCAGCATTTT.